This T cell receptor beta chain appears in the sequencing data of a study of graft-versus-host responses after intestinal transplantation. This table comes from immunoSEQ multiplex PCR, and its TCRdb copy is limited to in-frame clones, with some not included. The profile covers 85,000 to 100,000 clones, with approximately 90% appearing a single time and approximately 0.33% taken by the ten largest. Points from the study as a whole: GvH clones were identified in recipient marrow, with some first appearing in ileum or blood.

Concerning this clone itself: Its antigen is not known.

V shed 6 bases, J shed 4 bases, and the junction held 4 bases outside the gene matches. This CDR3 contains 13 residues. Germline CDR1 MNHEY, CDR2 SMNVEV (reference sequence). The TCR originated in a human donor who was the organ donor for an intestinal transplant. Sequenced here: unstimulated CD4+ T cells sorted from spleen or lymph node cells, sampled before transplant. The V and J genes are TRBV27 and TRBJ1-1; 8 bases align to TRBD1. The CDR3, as DNA: TGTGCCAGCAGAAGACAGGGGTTCACTGAAGCTTTCTTT. Its protein is CASRRQGFTEAFF.